Detailed here is one TCR beta chain. No antigen is known for it. This specimen belongs to a study of CD8+ T cells in alopecia areata. RNA was isolated and reverse transcribed to cDNA, the sequencing template. The repertoire was sequenced with immunoSEQ multiplex PCR; TCRdb's copy has only in-frame clones and lacks some. The sample shows about 210,000 clones, approximately 67% of them seen only once. Regarding treatment: oral pan-JAK inhibitor, 5-10 mg twice daily. Peripheral blood, together with lesional scalp punch biopsies, was collected from alopecia areata patients. Study results and caveats: In scalp samples, resident alphabeta T cells of normal skin are also sequenced. Tofacitinib significantly reduced both scalp clonality and expanded CD8+ clones among the top 100.

The CDR3 has 14 amino acids. Trimming pared 2 bases from V and 6 bases from J, leaving 14 bases between. Germline V gene sequence: CDR1 SGHVS, CDR2 FNYEAQ. The material sequenced was CD4+ T cells sorted from blood, taken between weeks 43 and 45, from a patient treated with tofacitinib. This clonotype originated in a human donor with alopecia areata. J is TRBJ2-7 and V is TRBV7-6, with D possibly matching TRBD1 (5 bases). The CDR3 region is CASSLRSSGPEQYF. In DNA form, the CDR3 reads TGTGCCAGCAGCTTACGGTCTTCAGGGCCCGAGCAGTACTTC.